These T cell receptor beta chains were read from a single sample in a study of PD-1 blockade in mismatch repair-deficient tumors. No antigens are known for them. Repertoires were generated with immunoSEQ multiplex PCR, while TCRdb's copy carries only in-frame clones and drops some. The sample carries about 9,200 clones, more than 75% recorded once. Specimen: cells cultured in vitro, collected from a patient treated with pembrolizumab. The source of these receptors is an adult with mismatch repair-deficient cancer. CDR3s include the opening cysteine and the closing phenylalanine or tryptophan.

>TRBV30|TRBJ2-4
CAWSLLAKNIQYF
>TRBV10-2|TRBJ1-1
CASSDSLGNTEAFF
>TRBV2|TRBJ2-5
CASTMNRAETQYF
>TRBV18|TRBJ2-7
CASSGTLSGDEQYF
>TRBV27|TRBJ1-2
CASSLRDTNYGYTF
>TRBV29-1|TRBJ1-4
CSVEEGVGGPEKLFF
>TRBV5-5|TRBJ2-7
CASSPEGSGNLYEQYF
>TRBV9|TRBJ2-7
CASSVGPGTYYYEQYF
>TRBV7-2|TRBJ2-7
CASSLTGTSYEQYF
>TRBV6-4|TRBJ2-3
CASSSPGQSILSTDTQYF
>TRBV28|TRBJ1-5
CASSLRVSGNQPQHF
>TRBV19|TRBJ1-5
CASSMSRRGSNQPQHF
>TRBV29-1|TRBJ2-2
CSVERETGGELFF
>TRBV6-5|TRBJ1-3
CASSYSRGFGNTIYF
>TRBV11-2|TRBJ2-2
CASSLLARNTGELFF
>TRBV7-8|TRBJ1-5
CASSPDRDQPQHF